Below, 17 T cell receptor beta chains from the same sample are listed, as sequenced in a study of T cells in tuberculosis. Measured with immunoSEQ multiplex PCR; TCRdb has only the in-frame clones, and not every one. The sample holds approximately 53,000 clones; roughly 95% are singletons and the top ten take 1.4% to 1.5%. Time point: new active TB diagnosis, blood taken before or within 7 days of starting treatment. The material sequenced was PBMCs, taken at tuberculosis diagnosis. The source of these receptors is an adult with tuberculosis.

The rearrangement uses TRBV18 and TRBJ1-1; tentative D call: TRBD1 (5 bases). The CDR3 runs 15 residues. Germline CDR1 reads KGHSH; CDR2 reads LQKENI. The V gene lost 5 bases and the J gene lost 1 base, with 14 bases spanning the gap. The CDR3 nucleotides read TGTGCCAGCTCATATACAGGATTTAGGAACACTGAAGCTTTCTTT. This gives the protein CASSYTGFRNTEAFF.

V is TRBV18 and J is TRBJ2-7, with D possibly TRBD1 on 6 matching bases. V was shortened by 3 bases and J by 0 bases, with 6 bases between the two germline ends. The CDR3 extends over 13 amino acids. Germline V gene sequence: CDR1 KGHSH, CDR2 LQKENI. CDR3 protein: CASSPGHSYEQYF. The CDR3 bases are TGTGCCAGCTCACCGGGACACTCCTACGAGCAGTACTTC.

The chain joins TRBV30 to TRBJ2-7; 7 nucleotides align to TRBD1. Unmatched junction bases numbered 11, after V lost 8 bases and J lost 4 bases. Germline values: CDR1 GTSNPN, CDR2 SVGIG (reference sequence). The CDR3 has 13 amino acids. The CDR3 DNA is TGTGCCGTAGCAGGACAGGCCAAATACGAGCAGTACTTC. As protein: CAVAGQAKYEQYF.

V gene TRBV28 combines with J gene TRBJ2-7; a possible D gene is TRBD1 (5 bases). The CDR3 consists of 17 residues. Germline V lookup: CDR1 MDHEN, CDR2 SYDVKM. The V gene lost 3 bases and the J gene lost 6 bases, with 24 bases spanning the gap. The CDR3 region has the DNA TGTGCCAGCAGTTTCCTGTCAGCCAGGGCGGACGACCGCGAGCAGTACTTC. As protein: CASSFLSARADDREQYF.

The chain recombines TRBV7-2 with TRBJ2-7; 9 positions agree with TRBD2. The V segment lost 4 bases and the J segment 2 bases; nucleotides outside the gene matches: 12. Looked up from germline, CDR1 is SGHTA and CDR2 is FQGNSA. The CDR3 has 17 residues. The CDR3 region is CASSSTARLAVPYEQYF. The CDR3 DNA reads as TGTGCCAGCAGCTCTACCGCCCGACTAGCGGTACCCTACGAGCAGTACTTC.

V gene TRBV6-1 combines with J gene TRBJ2-5; 8 nucleotides align to TRBD1. The CDR3 totals 14 residues. V lost 8 bases and J lost 0; bases outside the gene matches: 5. CDR1 is MNHNS, CDR2 SASEGT, per germline. In DNA, the CDR3 is TGTGCCAGCGGACGACAGGGGAACCAAGAGACCCAGTACTTC. Encoded protein: CASGRQGNQETQYF.

The CDR3 protein is CASSPSSGSYEQYF. DNA for the CDR3: TGTGCCAGCAGCCCATCAAGCGGATCCTACGAGCAGTACTTC. V and J are TRBV7-2 and TRBJ2-7, with a weak D call TRBD2 (5 bases). CDR3 length equals 14 residues. The germline V and J ends were trimmed by 5 bases and 1 base, with 12 bases remaining between them. Germline-derived CDR1 and CDR2 are SGHTA and FQGNSA.

J is TRBJ1-5 and V is TRBV7-9, with TRBD1 identical over 7 bases. CDR1 is SEHNR and CDR2 is FQNEAQ in the germline V gene (reference sequence). CDR3 length: 16 amino acids. The ends lost 3 bases at V and 1 base at J; junction bases unmatched: 6. CDR3 loop: CASSLGQISSNQPQHF. The CDR3 region has the DNA TGTGCCAGCAGCTTGGGACAGATATCGAGCAATCAGCCCCAGCATTTT.

V and J are TRBV14 and TRBJ1-1; D call uncertain. The V gene lost 1 base and the J gene lost 4 bases, with 4 bases spanning the gap. The CDR3 has 12 amino acids. Germline V gene lookup returns CDR1 SGHDN and CDR2 FVKESK. The CDR3 sequence: CASSQVFTEAFF. The CDR3 DNA is TGTGCCAGCAGCCAAGTATTCACTGAAGCTTTCTTT.

This clone has only one observation. The DNA of the CDR3 is TGTGCCAGCAGCGAAAGGCGGACTAGCGGGAAACAAGAGACCCAGTACTTC. This encodes CASSERRTSGKQETQYF. V usage is TRBV7-8 and J usage is TRBJ2-5, with 12 nucleotides matching TRBD2. The CDR3 has 17 amino acids. Trimming took 5 bases from V and 2 from J; bases not matched to a gene: 9. The V gene's germline CDR1 is SGHVS and CDR2 FQNEAQ.

This chain links TRBV6-1 with TRBJ2-7; 8 bases agree with TRBD1. The CDR3 loop spans 14 amino acids. V was pared by 4 bases and J by 7 bases, with 9 bases of the junction left unmatched. Germline V CDR1 and CDR2: MNHNS, SASEGT. The CDR3 loop is CASSVDRGASEQYF. The CDR3 bases are TGTGCCAGCAGTGTTGACAGGGGCGCGTCGGAGCAGTACTTC.

Written as DNA, the CDR3 is TGTGCCAGCTCATACCCAGGGGGGTCCTACGAGCAGTACTTC. The encoded protein is CASSYPGGSYEQYF. V is TRBV18 and J is TRBJ2-7; D possibly corresponds to TRBD1 (7 bases). V lost 5 bases and J lost 1, with 12 bases in between. The germline CDR1 and CDR2 sequences are KGHSH and LQKENI. The CDR3 sequence is 14 residues long.

The chain is built from TRBV6-5 and TRBJ2-7; 10 bases line up with TRBD1. V trimming: 0 bases; J trimming: 5 bases; junction bases outside the gene matches: 7. The CDR3 contains 16 residues. The germline V gene has CDR1 MNHEY and CDR2 SVGAGI. In nucleotides, the CDR3 is TGTGCCAGCAGTTACTCGAACCCGGGGACAGGGGACGAGCAGTACTTC. Translated: CASSYSNPGTGDEQYF.

This clone was observed a handful of times. V usage is TRBV15 and J usage is TRBJ2-7, with 9 bases matching TRBD1. Germline lookup yields CDR1 LNHNV and CDR2 YYDKDF (reference sequence). J gave up 5 bases and V 0 bases, and 8 bases lay outside the gene matches. The CDR3 is 16 residues long. CDR3: CATSRDPYRGRDEQYF. The CDR3, as DNA: TGTGCCACCAGCAGAGATCCCTACAGGGGGCGTGACGAGCAGTACTTC.

The chain uses TRBV4-3 and TRBJ2-1, with TRBD2 matching 10 bases. CDR3 length: 16 amino acids. Germline-derived CDR1 and CDR2 are LGHNA and YSLEER. Trimming cost V 0 bases and J 6 bases; bases outside gene matches: 5. The CDR3 DNA follows: TGCGCCAGCAGCCAAGACGGGTCTAGCGGGAGCAATGAGCAGTTCTTC. This encodes CASSQDGSSGSNEQFF.

The chain employs TRBV7-2 and TRBJ2-1; TRBD2 matches 7 bases. With V trimmed by 0 bases and J by 10 bases, 0 bases remained unmatched. Germline V gene data show CDR1 as SGHTA and CDR2 as FQGNSA. The CDR3 covers 12 residues. CDR3 in DNA: TGTGCCAGCAGCTTAGCGCGGGGGGAGCAGTTCTTC. Translating gives CASSLARGEQFF.

This clone appeared a few times. Here the CDR3 DNA reads TGTGCCAGCAGTTTGACAGGGTCCGGGGCCAACGTCCTGACTTTC. Its translation: CASSLTGSGANVLTF. The chain employs TRBV27 and TRBJ2-6, with 7 bases aligning to TRBD1. Germline V gene sequence: CDR1 MNHEY, CDR2 SMNVEV (reference sequence). CDR3 length: 15 residues. V lost 3 bases, J lost 4 bases, and 3 bases stayed unmatched. Complete variable domain (other parts from reference TRBV27 and TRBJ2-6): EAQVTQNPRYLITVTGKKLTVTCSQNMNHEYMSWYRQDPGLGLRQIYYSMNVEVTDKGDVPEGYKVSRKEKRNFPLILESPSPNQTSLYFCASSLTGSGANVLTFGAGSRLTVL.